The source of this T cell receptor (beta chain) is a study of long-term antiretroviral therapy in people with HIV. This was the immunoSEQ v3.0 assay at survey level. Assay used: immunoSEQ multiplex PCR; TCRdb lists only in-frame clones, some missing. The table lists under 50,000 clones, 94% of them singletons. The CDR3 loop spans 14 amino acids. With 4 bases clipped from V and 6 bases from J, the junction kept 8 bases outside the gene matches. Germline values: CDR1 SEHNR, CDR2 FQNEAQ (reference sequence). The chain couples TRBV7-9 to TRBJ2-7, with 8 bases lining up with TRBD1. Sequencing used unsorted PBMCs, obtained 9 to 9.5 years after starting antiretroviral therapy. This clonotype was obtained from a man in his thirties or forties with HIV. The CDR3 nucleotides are TGTGCCAGCAGCTCGACAGGGGTAGGGGTCGAGCAGTACTTC. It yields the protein CASSSTGVGVEQYF.